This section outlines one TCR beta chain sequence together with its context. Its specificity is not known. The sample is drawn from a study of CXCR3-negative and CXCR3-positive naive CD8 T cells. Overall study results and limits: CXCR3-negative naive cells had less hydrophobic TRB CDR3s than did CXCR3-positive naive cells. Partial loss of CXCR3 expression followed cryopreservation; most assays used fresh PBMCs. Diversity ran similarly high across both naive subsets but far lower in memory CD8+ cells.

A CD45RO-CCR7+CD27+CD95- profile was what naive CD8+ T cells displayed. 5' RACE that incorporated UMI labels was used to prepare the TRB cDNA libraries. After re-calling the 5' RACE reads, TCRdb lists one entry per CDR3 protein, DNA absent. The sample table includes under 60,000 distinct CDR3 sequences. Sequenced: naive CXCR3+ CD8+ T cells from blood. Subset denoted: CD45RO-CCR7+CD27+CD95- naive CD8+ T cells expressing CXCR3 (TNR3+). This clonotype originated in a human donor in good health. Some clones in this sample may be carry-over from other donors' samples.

The CDR3 reads CASSRLAGRTDTQYF. This chain uses TRBV12-3 or TRBV12-4 with TRBJ2-3; absent DNA, TCRdb's TRBD2 call cannot be checked. The CDR3 spans 15 residues.